This TCR beta chain was found in a study of shared clonotypes between healthy human individuals. Method: immunoSEQ multiplex PCR; TCRdb's copy keeps in-frame clones and lacks some. The data show millions of clones, with more than 90% seen just once and 0.11% to 0.15% held by the top ten. The CDR3 length is 14 residues. Between the trimmed V and J ends, which lost 5 bases and 7 bases, there was a span of 15 bases. Looked up from germline, CDR1 is SGHAT and CDR2 is FQNNGV. The chain uses TRBV11-2 and TRBJ1-5; D remains ambiguous. Sequencing was carried out using naive CD4+ T cells sorted from blood. Subset defined: CD45RA+ positively selected. The source is a man aged 18 to 30 in good health. The CDR3 sequence is CASSRDGSRQPQHF. As DNA, the CDR3 is TGTGCCAGCAGCCGTGACGGGTCGCGGCAGCCCCAGCATTTT.